The 18 T cell receptor beta chains given below trace back to one sample, sequenced in a study of high-grade serous ovarian cancer treatment subgroups. Tumor tissue was taken before any definitive surgery or chemotherapy was given. Here immunoSEQ multiplex PCR was the method, and the copy in TCRdb shows in-frame clones only, minus some. Among approximately 40,000 clones listed, 79% were seen once. Source material: tumor tissue. These receptors all stem from a human donor with high-grade serous ovarian cancer.

The table lists this clone with a few counts. The chain combines TRBV28 with TRBJ1-3; weak D call: TRBD1 (6 bases). Between the trimmed V and J ends, which lost 2 bases and 9 bases, there was a span of 8 bases. Per the germline V gene, CDR1 is MDHEN and CDR2 is SYDVKM. The CDR3 has 12 amino acids. The CDR3: CASSLQGRTIYF. CDR3 bases: TGTGCCAGCAGTTTACAGGGGCGCACCATATATTTT.

This clone was counted a few times. The chain links TRBV5-4 to TRBJ2-1; 12 bases match TRBD2. V trimming: 4 bases; J trimming: 2 bases; junction bases outside the gene matches: 16. The CDR3 totals 20 residues. Germline assignment: CDR1 SGHNT and CDR2 YYREEE (reference sequence). The CDR3 DNA reads TGTGCCAGCAGCCCCTTCGTCGGGACTAGCGGGTCGATCACCTACAATGAGCAGTTCTTC. Its translation is CASSPFVGTSGSITYNEQFF.

The chain uses TRBV6-5 and TRBJ2-5; 9 bases align to TRBD1. Trimming removed 6 bases from V and 3 bases from J; junction bases left unmatched: 2. Germline-derived CDR1 and CDR2 are MNHEY and SVGAGI. The CDR3 spans 13 residues. CDR3: CASRGTGKETQYF. The CDR3 nucleotides are TGTGCCAGCAGGGGGACAGGGAAAGAGACCCAGTACTTC.

This rearrangement joins TRBV2 to TRBJ2-1; D possibly matches TRBD1 or TRBD2 (5 bases each). In germline, CDR1 is SNHLY, CDR2 FYNNEI. Between the trimmed V and J ends, which lost 10 bases and 6 bases, there was a span of 13 bases. The CDR3 length is 12 residues. The CDR3 region is CATGTDFNEQFF. The CDR3 DNA reads as TGTGCCACCGGGACGGACTTCAATGAGCAGTTCTTC.

The chain uses TRBV7-2 and TRBJ2-7; 7 nucleotides match TRBD1. The CDR3 loop spans 15 amino acids. The germline V gene encodes CDR1 SGHTA and CDR2 FQGNSA. The ends lost 5 bases at V and 2 bases at J; junction bases unmatched: 9. CDR3 region: CASSHAGTVAYEQYF. The DNA of the CDR3 is TGTGCCAGCAGCCACGCCGGGACAGTTGCCTACGAGCAGTACTTC.

This sequence joins TRBV14 and TRBJ1-4, with TRBD1 as a possible D gene (6 bases). With 7 bases removed from V and 8 bases from J, the gap between germline ends came to 17 bases. The CDR3 loop spans 14 amino acids. The V gene's germline CDR1 is SGHDN and CDR2 FVKESK. CDR3 protein: CASTLMGAWEKLFF. The CDR3 region has the DNA TGTGCCAGCACCCTTATGGGGGCATGGGAAAAACTGTTTTTT. Full variable domain (remainder filled in from reference TRBV14 and TRBJ1-4): EAGVTQFPSHSVIEKGQTVTLRCDPISGHDNLYWYRRVMGKEIKFLLHFVKESKQDESGMPNNRFLAERTGGTYSTLKVQPAELEDSGVYFCASTLMGAWEKLFFGSGTQLSVL.

CDR3 DNA: TGTGCCAGCAGCTTAGGAGGCAACACAGATACGCAGTATTTT. Its translation: CASSLGGNTDTQYF. The rearrangement links TRBV11-3 to TRBJ2-3; D is ambiguous. V was pared by 1 base and J by 2 bases, with 7 bases between. CDR1 is SGHNT and CDR2 is YENEEA in the germline V gene. This CDR3 has 14 amino acids. Based on the CDR3 plus reference TRBV11-3 and TRBJ2-3, the full variable domain is EAGVVQSPRYKIIEKKQPVAFWCNPISGHNTLYWYLQNLGQGPELLIRYENEEAVDDSQLPKDRFSAERLKGVDSTLKIQPAELGDSAVYLCASSLGGNTDTQYFGPGTRLTVL.

The V gene is TRBV4-2, the J gene TRBJ2-5; D is possibly TRBD1 (6 bases). V was clipped by 3 bases and J by 4 bases, with 12 bases between them. This CDR3 region has 14 residues. The V gene's germline CDR1 is LGHNA and CDR2 YNFKEQ. In DNA form, the CDR3 reads TGTGCCAGCAGCCAGAATGACAGGCCAGAGACCCAGTACTTC. Its translation: CASSQNDRPETQYF.

This clone has just a few counts. The genes are TRBV18 and TRBJ1-1; the D is unclear. This CDR3 spans 14 amino acids. Trimming removed 6 bases from V and 3 bases from J, with 14 bases in between. Per the germline V gene, CDR1 is KGHSH and CDR2 is LQKENI. The CDR3 region is CASSLLPGDTEAFF. CDR3 in DNA: TGTGCCAGCTCCCTCCTCCCCGGGGACACTGAAGCTTTCTTT. The full variable domain, rest sourced from reference TRBV18 and TRBJ1-1, is NAGVMQNPRHLVRRRGQEARLRCSPMKGHSHVYWYRQLPEEGLKFMVYLQKENIIDESGMPKERFSAEFPKEGPSILRIQQVVRGDSAAYFCASSLLPGDTEAFFGQGTRLTVV.

CDR3 residues: CASSLGPRLETQYF. The CDR3 region has the DNA TGTGCCAGCAGCTTAGGCCCTAGGTTGGAGACCCAGTACTTC. This chain uses TRBV7-2 with TRBJ2-5; no definite D call. The V gene's germline CDR1 is SGHTA and CDR2 FQGNSA. The CDR3 extends over 14 amino acids. Trimming removed 1 base from V and 5 bases from J, with 11 bases in between.

This clone was picked up one time. The CDR3 DNA reads as TGTGCCAGCAGCTTCAGGACACCCCAAGAGACCCAGTACTTC. It yields the protein CASSFRTPQETQYF. The V gene is TRBV7-9, the J gene TRBJ2-5, with D maybe TRBD1 (5 bases). The CDR3 covers 14 residues. CDR1 and CDR2 from the germline V gene are SEHNR and FQNEAQ (reference sequence). V lost 3 bases to trimming and J lost 1 base, with 9 bases between them.

This clone has only a few counts. The rearrangement links TRBV30 to TRBJ1-2; 7 bases map to TRBD1. With 6 bases clipped from V and 8 bases from J, the junction kept 6 bases outside the gene matches. CDR3 length: 11 residues. From germline, CDR1 is GTSNPN and CDR2 SVGIG (reference sequence). CDR3 sequence (DNA): TGTGCCTGTATCACAGGGGTCGGCTACACCTTC. Translating it yields CACITGVGYTF.

On this clone itself: This sample includes further DNA sequences coding for the same CDR3. This chain joins TRBV6-1 and TRBJ2-7; no definite D call. V was pared by 3 bases and J by 4 bases, with 4 bases between. The CDR3 covers 11 residues. CDR1 MNHNS and CDR2 SASEGT come from the germline V gene. The CDR3 is CASSDHYEQYF. In nucleotides, the CDR3 is TGTGCCAGCAGTGACCATTACGAGCAGTACTTC.

CDR3 loop: CASSVLYTDTGELFF. The CDR3 bases are TGTGCCAGTAGTGTACTATATACGGACACCGGGGAGCTGTTTTTT. The chain joins TRBV19 to TRBJ2-2; D remains ambiguous. The CDR3 is made up of 15 amino acids. CDR1 and CDR2 from the germline V gene are LNHDA and SQIVND (reference sequence). V lost 5 bases and J 3 bases, leaving 13 bases between the germline ends.

This rearrangement joins TRBV2 to TRBJ2-1, with 9 bases fitting TRBD2. This CDR3 has 16 residues. Per germline, CDR1 SNHLY and CDR2 FYNNEI. Germline trimming cut 3 bases from V and 8 bases from J; bases unmatched to any gene: 11. The CDR3 sequence: CASSDSLAGFFDEQFF. The CDR3 nucleotides read TGTGCCAGCAGTGATTCCCTAGCGGGATTTTTCGATGAGCAGTTCTTC.

The V and J genes are TRBV27 and TRBJ2-4; D unresolved. The ends were cut back, 4 bases at V and 0 bases at J, with 4 bases in the middle. The CDR3 loop spans 13 amino acids. The germline V gene has CDR1 MNHEY and CDR2 SMNVEV (reference sequence). CDR3: CASSSVAKNIQYF. CDR3 nucleotide sequence: TGTGCCAGCAGTTCCGTAGCCAAAAACATTCAGTACTTC.

The gene calls are TRBV5-4 and TRBJ2-7, with D tentatively TRBD2 (5 bases). The CDR3 length is 11 residues. Germline CDR1 SGHNT, CDR2 YYREEE (reference sequence). Trimming took 5 bases from V and 5 from J, leaving 8 bases between them. For the CDR3, the DNA is TGTGCCAGCAGTGCGCGGGACGAGCAGTACTTC. Translation gives CASSARDEQYF.

In this sample, this clone turned up a few times. J is TRBJ1-2 and V is TRBV4-3, with D unclear. CDR1 is LGHNA and CDR2 is YSLEER in the germline V gene. V was trimmed by 0 bases and J by 5 bases, leaving 7 bases between them. CDR3 length: 13 residues. The DNA for the CDR3 is TGCGCCAGCAGCCAAGATCCGGGATATGGCTACACCTTC. Translating it yields CASSQDPGYGYTF.